This TCR beta chain was captured by sequencing in a study of vaccination and CD4 T cells after COVID-19 (dated by TCRdb to between 2021 and 2024). Some background on the complete study: Every convalescent patient had a positive nasal swab PCR test for SARS-CoV-2, with mild disease in nine or ten patients and severe disease in one. Each participant got two doses of either the Pfizer-BioNTech BNT162b2 vaccine (n=8) or the Moderna mRNA-1273 vaccine (n=2). Post-vaccine blood samples were obtained a median of approximately 70 days after the second vaccine dose, with a range of roughly 13 to 250 days. Post-COVID blood samples from convalescent patients were collected a median of around 100 days after diagnosis, with a range of 35 to 161 days. In the convalescent cohort there were six males and four females, among whom were two Hispanic individuals, seven Caucasians, two Asians and one multiracial person. In 10 COVID-19 convalescent patients and a handful of infection-naive healthy vaccine recipients, the spike-specific CD4+ TCR repertoire before mRNA vaccination was compared with the repertoire after mRNA vaccination. Control cultures received a CEFX viral epitope pool as the positive control, an HIV-1 Nef peptide pool as the negative control, or no peptide. For stimulating the cultures, overlapping spike peptide pools were used, derived from SARS-CoV-2 as well as from the common cold coronaviruses HCoV-NL63, HCoV-OC43 and HCoV-229E. Overall study outcomes, separate from this receptor: The median count of SARS-CoV-2-reactive clonotypes went up from around 21 after infection to 38 after vaccination, although the change was not significant. In convalescent patients, a median approximately 90% of post-vaccine SARS-CoV-2-reactive clones were detected only after vaccination, suggesting vaccine-specific priming. Relatively few convalescent patients were included in the study, and early timepoints after natural infection were not analyzed. Of the vaccine-specific clones found in convalescent patients, nearly all (304 of 307) were mono-reactive for SARS-CoV-2 spike instead of being cross-reactive with common cold coronaviruses.

With regard to this clonotype: The antigen it recognizes is unknown. No base quality information exists; no much larger clone differs at one position.

The intended sense of this specimen's treatment or condition label: approximately nine-day PBMC culture with coronavirus spike peptide pools or control peptides (ViraFEST assay). The study used the ViraFEST assay, which expanded antigen-specific T cells with peptide pools and then identified expanded clonotypes by TCR sequencing. Positive SARS-CoV-2 PCR tests in the convalescent patients dated from March to December 2020, before Alpha, Beta and Delta variants emerged in the United States. PBMCs were cultured at around 2 million per well in IMDM supplemented with approximately 5.4% human AB serum and 9 to 10 IU/ml IL-2, with approximately 9.2 ug/ml peptide pools added. Half of the culture medium was replaced with fresh IL-2-containing medium on days 3 and 7. After ten to eleven days of culture, CD4+ T cells were isolated by negative selection using the EasySep CD4+ T cell isolation kit. PBMCs were separated from whole blood using Ficoll-Paque Plus gradient centrifugation and then either used fresh or cryopreserved at -140C. Culture conditions were generally each tested in triplicate wells.

Library preparation employed PCR. DNA from cultured CD4+ T cells was subjected to TCR sequencing with the Oncomine TCR Beta short-read assay at the Johns Hopkins FTIC core. The QIAamp micro DNA kit was used to extract genomic DNA from the cultured CD4+ T cells. Oncomine TCR Beta libraries made from cultured CD4+ T cells were pooled using unique dual indexes and sequenced on an Illumina iSeq 100. Per the original workflow: Non-productive sequences were removed, and CDR3s not starting with C, not ending with F or W, or shorter than 7 amino acids were discarded. Antigen-specific clonotypes were identified using the MANAFEST web application through comparison of peptide-stimulated wells with reference and other culture wells. For a clone to be called positive, the clone needed an FDR below 0.05, an odds ratio above 5, and a productive frequency above 0.1% in at least two of three replicate wells. Cross-reactive clonotypes were defined as significantly expanded in both SARS-CoV-2 spike wells and at least one common cold coronavirus spike condition. CDR3 homology was assessed with Levenshtein distances (stringdist) and unrooted phylogenetic trees (ape) in R version 3.6.1. In-frame beta chains were kept once TCRdb had trimmed the public reads at Q25 with fastp and called clones with MiXCR. Identical CDR3 protein sequences are pooled into one entry, listed with their most common genes and DNA. V and J calls and clone size were set by TCRdb, not the authors. Across this sample there are 12,000 or so distinct CDR3 sequences, with 61% seen only once. The ten largest clonotypes hold around 9% of the sample.

Trimming removed 0 bases from V and 7 bases from J; the gene matches leave 9 bases unexplained. The CDR3 contains 18 residues, cysteine and phenylalanine counted. Only CDR3 DNA is held: 54 bases, read in frame from base 1. CDR1 and CDR2 are read off the germline V gene as MGHRA and YSYEKL. The sequence joins TRBV4-1 to TRBJ2-2, with 12 bases in between that match TRBD2. Sample: CD4+ T cells from blood, cultured in vitro. The clonotype comes from a human donor who had recovered from COVID-19. The nucleotide sequence reads TGCGCCAGCAGCCAAGAACCTAGCGGGGGGGCCGATGTCGGGGAGCTGTTTTTT. This is translated as CASSQEPSGGADVGELFF.